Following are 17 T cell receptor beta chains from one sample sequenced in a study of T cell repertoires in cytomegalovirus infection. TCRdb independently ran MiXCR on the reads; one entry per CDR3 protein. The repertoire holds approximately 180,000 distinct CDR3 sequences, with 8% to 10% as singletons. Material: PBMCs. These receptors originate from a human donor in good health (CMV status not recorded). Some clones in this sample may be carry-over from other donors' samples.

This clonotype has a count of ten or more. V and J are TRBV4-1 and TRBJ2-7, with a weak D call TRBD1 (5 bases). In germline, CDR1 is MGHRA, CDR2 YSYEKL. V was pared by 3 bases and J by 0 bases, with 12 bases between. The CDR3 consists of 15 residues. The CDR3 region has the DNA TGCGCCAGCAGCCAGGACATATCGAGCTCCTACGAGCAGTACTTC. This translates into CASSQDISSSYEQYF.

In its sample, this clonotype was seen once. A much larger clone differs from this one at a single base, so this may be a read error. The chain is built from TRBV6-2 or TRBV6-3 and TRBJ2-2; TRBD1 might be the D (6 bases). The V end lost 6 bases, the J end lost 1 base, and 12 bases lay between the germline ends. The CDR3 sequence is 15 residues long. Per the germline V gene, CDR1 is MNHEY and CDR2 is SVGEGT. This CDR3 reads CASRESGQNTGELFF. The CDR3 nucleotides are TGTGCCAGCAGGGAGTCGGGACAGAACACCGGGGAGCTGTTTTTT.

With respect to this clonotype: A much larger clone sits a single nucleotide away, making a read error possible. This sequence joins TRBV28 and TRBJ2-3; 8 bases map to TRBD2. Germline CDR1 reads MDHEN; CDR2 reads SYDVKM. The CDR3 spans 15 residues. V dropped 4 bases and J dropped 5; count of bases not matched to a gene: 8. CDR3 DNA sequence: TGTGCCAGCAGTTCTCTGGCGGGGGGCATAGATACGCAGTATTTT. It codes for CASSSLAGGIDTQYF.

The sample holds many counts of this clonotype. In DNA, the CDR3 is TGTGCCTGGAGTGCCTCCCGGACAGGGAATAGCAATCAGCCCCAGCATTTT. Its translation is CAWSASRTGNSNQPQHF. The chain combines TRBV30 with TRBJ1-5, with 8 bases matching TRBD1. The germline gives CDR1 GTSNPN, CDR2 SVGIG (reference sequence). The CDR3 is made up of 17 amino acids. Germline trimming cut 1 base from V and 0 bases from J; bases unmatched to any gene: 8. The whole variable domain, filled in from reference TRBV30 and TRBJ1-5, reads SQTIHQWPATLVQPVGSPLSLECTVEGTSNPNLYWYRQAAGRGLQLLFYSVGIGQISSEVPQNLSASRPQDRQFILSSKKLLLSDSGFYLCAWSASRTGNSNQPQHFGDGTRLSIL.

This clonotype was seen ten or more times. CDR3 sequence reads: CASHGRGDYGYTF. The CDR3 DNA follows: TGTGCCAGCCACGGACGGGGGGACTATGGCTACACCTTC. The chain joins TRBV7-2 to TRBJ1-2; maybe TRBD1 (5 bases). The germline V gene has CDR1 SGHTA and CDR2 FQGNSA. This CDR3 is built from 13 residues. V was pared by 8 bases and J by 3 bases, with 13 bases between.

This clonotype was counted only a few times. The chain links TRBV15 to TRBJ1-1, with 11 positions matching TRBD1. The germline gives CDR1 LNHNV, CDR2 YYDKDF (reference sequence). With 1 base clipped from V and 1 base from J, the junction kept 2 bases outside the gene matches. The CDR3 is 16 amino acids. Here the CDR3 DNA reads TGTGCCACCAGCAGAGGGACAGGGGGCTGGAACACTGAAGCTTTCTTT. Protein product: CATSRGTGGWNTEAFF.

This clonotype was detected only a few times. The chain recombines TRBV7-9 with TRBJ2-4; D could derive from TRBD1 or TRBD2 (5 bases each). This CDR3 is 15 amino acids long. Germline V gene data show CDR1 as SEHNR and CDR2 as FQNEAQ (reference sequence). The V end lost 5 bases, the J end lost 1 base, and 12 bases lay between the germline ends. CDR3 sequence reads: CASSRGDSAKNIQYF. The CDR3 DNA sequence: TGTGCCAGCAGCCGAGGGGATAGTGCCAAAAACATTCAGTACTTC.

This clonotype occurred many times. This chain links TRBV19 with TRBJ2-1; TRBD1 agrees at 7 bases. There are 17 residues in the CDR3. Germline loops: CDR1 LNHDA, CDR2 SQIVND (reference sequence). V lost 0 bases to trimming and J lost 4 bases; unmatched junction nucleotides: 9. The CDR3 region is CASSIDLPVQGYNEQFF. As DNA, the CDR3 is TGTGCCAGTAGTATAGATCTTCCGGTACAGGGGTACAATGAGCAGTTCTTC.

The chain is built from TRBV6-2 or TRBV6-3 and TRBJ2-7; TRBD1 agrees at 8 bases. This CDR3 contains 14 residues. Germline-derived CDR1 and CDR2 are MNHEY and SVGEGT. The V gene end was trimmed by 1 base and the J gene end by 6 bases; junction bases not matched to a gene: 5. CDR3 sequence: CASSYLGQAFEQYF. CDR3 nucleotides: TGTGCCAGCAGTTACTTGGGACAGGCTTTCGAGCAGTACTTC.

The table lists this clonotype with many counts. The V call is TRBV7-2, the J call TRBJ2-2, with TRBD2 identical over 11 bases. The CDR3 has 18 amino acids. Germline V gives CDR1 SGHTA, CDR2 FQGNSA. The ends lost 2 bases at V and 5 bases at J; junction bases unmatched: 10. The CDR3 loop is CASSLLAGGLVRTGELFF. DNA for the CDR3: TGTGCCAGCAGCTTACTAGCGGGGGGTCTTGTGAGGACCGGGGAGCTGTTTTTT.

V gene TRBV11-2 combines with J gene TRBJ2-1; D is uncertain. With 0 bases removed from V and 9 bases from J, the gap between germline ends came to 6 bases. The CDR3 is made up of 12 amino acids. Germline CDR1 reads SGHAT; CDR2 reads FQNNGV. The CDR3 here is CASSLERTEQFF. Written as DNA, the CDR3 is TGTGCCAGCAGCTTAGAGCGGACTGAGCAGTTCTTC.

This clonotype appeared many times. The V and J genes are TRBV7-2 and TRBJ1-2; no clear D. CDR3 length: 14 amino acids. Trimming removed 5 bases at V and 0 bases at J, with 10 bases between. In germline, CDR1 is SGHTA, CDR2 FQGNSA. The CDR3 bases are TGTGCCAGCAGCCTCATCAGGTCTAACTATGGCTACACCTTC. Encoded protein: CASSLIRSNYGYTF.

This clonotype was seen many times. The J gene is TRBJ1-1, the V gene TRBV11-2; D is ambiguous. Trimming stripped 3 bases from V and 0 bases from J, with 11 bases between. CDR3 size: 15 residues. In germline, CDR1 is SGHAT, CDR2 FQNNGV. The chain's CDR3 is CASSFSGSLNTEAFF. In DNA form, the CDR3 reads TGTGCCAGCAGCTTCTCGGGCAGCCTGAACACTGAAGCTTTCTTT.

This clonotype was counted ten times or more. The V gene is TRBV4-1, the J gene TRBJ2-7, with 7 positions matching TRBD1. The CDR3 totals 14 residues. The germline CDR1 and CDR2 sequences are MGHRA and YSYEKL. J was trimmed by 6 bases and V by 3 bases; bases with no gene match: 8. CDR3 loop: CASSQFDRASEQYF. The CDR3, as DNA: TGCGCCAGCAGCCAGTTCGACAGGGCAAGCGAGCAGTACTTC.

The DNA for the CDR3 is TGTGCCAGCAGCTTACATTTGACAGCAAACAATCAGCCCCAGCATTTT. Translating it yields CASSLHLTANNQPQHF. This chain joins TRBV7-9 and TRBJ1-5; perhaps TRBD1 as D (5 bases). Trimming left V 2 bases short and J 3 bases short, with 14 bases between. CDR1 is SEHNR and CDR2 is FQNEAQ in the germline V gene (reference sequence). The CDR3 length is 16 residues.

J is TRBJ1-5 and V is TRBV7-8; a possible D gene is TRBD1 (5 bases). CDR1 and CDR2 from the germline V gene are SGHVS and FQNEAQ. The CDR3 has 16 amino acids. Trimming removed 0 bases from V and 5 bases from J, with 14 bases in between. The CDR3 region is CASSLAKRGGYQPQHF. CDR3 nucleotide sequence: TGTGCCAGCAGCTTAGCGAAGCGGGGGGGGTATCAGCCCCAGCATTTT.

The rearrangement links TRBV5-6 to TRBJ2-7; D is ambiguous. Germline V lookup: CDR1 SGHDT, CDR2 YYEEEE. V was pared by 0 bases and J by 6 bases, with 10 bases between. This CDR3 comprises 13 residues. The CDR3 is CASSLGPWCEQYF. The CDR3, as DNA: TGTGCCAGCAGCTTGGGCCCGTGGTGCGAGCAGTACTTC.